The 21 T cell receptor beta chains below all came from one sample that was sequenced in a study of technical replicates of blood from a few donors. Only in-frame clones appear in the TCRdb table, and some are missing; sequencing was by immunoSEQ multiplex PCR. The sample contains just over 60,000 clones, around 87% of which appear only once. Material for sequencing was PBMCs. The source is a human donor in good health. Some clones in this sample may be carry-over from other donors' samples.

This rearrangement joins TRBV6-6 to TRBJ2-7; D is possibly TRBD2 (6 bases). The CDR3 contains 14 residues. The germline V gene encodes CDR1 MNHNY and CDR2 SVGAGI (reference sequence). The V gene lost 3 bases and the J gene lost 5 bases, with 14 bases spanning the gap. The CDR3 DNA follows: TGTGCCAGCAGTTATTTGGATGGCGGGGACGAGCAGTACTTC. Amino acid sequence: CASSYLDGGDEQYF.

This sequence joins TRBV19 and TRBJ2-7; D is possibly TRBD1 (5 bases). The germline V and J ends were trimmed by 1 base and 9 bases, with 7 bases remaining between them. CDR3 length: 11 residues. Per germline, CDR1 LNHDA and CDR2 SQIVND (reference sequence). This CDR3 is CASSIGGRQYF. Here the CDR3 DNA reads TGTGCCAGTAGTATAGGGGGCCGGCAGTACTTC.

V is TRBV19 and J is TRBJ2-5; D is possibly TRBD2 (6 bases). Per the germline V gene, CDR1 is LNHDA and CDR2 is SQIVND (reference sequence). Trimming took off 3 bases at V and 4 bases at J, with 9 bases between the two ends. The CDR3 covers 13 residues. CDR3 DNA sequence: TGTGCCAGTAGTATTCGGGACTCAGAGACCCAGTACTTC. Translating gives CASSIRDSETQYF.

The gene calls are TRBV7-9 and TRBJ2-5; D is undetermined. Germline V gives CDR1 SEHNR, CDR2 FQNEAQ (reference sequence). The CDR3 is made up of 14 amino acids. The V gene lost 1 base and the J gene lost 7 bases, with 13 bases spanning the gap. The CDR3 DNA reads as TGTGCCAGCAGCTTAGATTCGGTAGGCGGGACCCAGTACTTC. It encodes CASSLDSVGGTQYF.

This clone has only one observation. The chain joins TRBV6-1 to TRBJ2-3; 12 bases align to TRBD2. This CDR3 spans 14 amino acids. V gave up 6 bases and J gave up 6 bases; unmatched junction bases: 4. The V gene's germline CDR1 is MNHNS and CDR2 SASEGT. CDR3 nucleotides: TGTGCCAGCAGCCTAGGGACTAGCGGGGATACGCAGTATTTT. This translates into CASSLGTSGDTQYF.

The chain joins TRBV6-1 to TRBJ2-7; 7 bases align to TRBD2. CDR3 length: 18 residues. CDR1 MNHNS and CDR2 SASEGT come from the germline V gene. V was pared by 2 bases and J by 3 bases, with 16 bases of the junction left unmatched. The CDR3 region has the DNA TGTGCCAGCAGTGAACTGGCGTCTCGACTAGCAAGCAACTACGAGCAGTACTTC. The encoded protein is CASSELASRLASNYEQYF.

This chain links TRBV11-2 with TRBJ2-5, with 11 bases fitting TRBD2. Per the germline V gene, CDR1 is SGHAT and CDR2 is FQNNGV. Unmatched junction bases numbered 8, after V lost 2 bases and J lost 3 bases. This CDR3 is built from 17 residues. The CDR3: CASSLWTASGGKETQYF. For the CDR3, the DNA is TGTGCCAGCAGCTTATGGACGGCTAGCGGGGGGAAAGAGACCCAGTACTTC. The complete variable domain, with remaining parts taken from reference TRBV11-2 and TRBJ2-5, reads EAGVAQSPRYKIIEKRQSVAFWCNPISGHATLYWYQQILGQGPKLLIQFQNNGVVDDSQLPKDRFSAERLKGVDSTLKIQPAKLEDSAVYLCASSLWTASGGKETQYFGPGTRLLVL.

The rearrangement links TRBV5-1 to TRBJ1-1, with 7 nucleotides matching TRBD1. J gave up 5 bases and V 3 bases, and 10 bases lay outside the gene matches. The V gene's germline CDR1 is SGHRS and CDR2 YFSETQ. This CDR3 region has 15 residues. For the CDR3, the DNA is TGCGCCAGCAGCTACCTCACAGGGGCCAGTACTGAAGCTTTCTTT. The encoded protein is CASSYLTGASTEAFF. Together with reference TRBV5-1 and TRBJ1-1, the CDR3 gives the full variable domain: KAGVTQTPRYLIKTRGQQVTLSCSPISGHRSVSWYQQTPGQGLQFLFEYFSETQRNKGNFPGRFSGRQFSNSRSEMNVSTLELGDSALYLCASSYLTGASTEAFFGQGTRLTVV.

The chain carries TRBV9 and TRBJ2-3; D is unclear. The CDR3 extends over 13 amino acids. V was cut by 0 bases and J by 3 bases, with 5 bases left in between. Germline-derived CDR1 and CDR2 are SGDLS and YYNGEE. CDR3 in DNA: TGTGCCAGCAGCGTAGATATTACAGATACGCAGTATTTT. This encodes CASSVDITDTQYF.

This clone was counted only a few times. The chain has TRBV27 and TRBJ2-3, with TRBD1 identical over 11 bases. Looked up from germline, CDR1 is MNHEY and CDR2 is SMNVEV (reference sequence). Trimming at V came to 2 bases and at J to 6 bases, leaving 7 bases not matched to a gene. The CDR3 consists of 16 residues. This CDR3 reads CASSLIRTGGKDTQYF. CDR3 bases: TGTGCCAGCAGTTTAATCAGGACAGGGGGCAAGGATACGCAGTATTTT.

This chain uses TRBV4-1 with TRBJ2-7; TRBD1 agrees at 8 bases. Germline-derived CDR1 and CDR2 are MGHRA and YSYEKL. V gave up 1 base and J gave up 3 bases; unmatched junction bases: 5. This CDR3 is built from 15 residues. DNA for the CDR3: TGCGCCAGCAGCCAAGGGACAGGGACGCTCTACGAGCAGTACTTC. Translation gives CASSQGTGTLYEQYF.

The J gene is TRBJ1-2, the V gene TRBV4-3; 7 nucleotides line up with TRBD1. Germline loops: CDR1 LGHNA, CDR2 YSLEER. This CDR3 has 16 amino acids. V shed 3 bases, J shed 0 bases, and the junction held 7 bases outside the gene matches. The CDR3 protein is CASSHVTGETNYGYTF. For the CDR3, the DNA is TGCGCCAGCAGCCATGTTACAGGGGAAACTAACTATGGCTACACCTTC.

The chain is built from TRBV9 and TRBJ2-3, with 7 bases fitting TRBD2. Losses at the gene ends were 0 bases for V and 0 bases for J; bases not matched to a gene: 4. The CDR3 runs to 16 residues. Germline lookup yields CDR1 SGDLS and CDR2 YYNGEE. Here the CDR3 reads CASSVGLRGSTDTQYF. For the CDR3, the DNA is TGTGCCAGCAGCGTAGGACTGCGGGGGAGCACAGATACGCAGTATTTT. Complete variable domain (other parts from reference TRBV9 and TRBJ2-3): DSGVTQTPKHLITATGQRVTLRCSPRSGDLSVYWYQQSLDQGLQFLIQYYNGEERAKGNILERFSAQQFPDLHSELNLSSLELGDSALYFCASSVGLRGSTDTQYFGPGTRLTVL.

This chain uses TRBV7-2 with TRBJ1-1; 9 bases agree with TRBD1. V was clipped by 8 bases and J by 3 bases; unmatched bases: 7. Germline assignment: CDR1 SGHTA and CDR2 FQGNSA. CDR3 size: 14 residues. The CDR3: CASAKRTGDTEAFF. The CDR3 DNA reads TGTGCCAGCGCCAAGCGGACAGGGGACACTGAAGCTTTCTTT.

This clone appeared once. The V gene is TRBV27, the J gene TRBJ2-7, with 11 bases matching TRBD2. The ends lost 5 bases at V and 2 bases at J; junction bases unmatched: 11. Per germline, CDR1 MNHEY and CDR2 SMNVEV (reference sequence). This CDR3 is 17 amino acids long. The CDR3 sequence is CASSPRFGTSGAYEQYF. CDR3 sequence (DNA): TGTGCCAGCAGTCCCCGTTTTGGGACTAGCGGCGCCTACGAGCAGTACTTC.

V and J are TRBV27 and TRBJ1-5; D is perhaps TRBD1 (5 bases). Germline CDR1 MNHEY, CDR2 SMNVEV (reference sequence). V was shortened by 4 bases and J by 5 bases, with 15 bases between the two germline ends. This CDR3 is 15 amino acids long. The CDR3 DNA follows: TGTGCCAGCAGTTACCGTCCCGGGGGTGATCAGCCCCAGCATTTT. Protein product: CASSYRPGGDQPQHF.

CDR3: CASSQEDSPSTDTQYF. The CDR3 DNA reads as TGTGCCAGCAGCCAAGAGGACAGCCCTAGCACAGATACGCAGTATTTT. The chain couples TRBV4-2 to TRBJ2-3; D is possibly TRBD1 (6 bases). CDR3 length: 16 amino acids. CDR1 and CDR2 from the germline V gene are LGHNA and YNFKEQ. V lost 0 bases, J lost 0 bases, and 10 bases lay in between.

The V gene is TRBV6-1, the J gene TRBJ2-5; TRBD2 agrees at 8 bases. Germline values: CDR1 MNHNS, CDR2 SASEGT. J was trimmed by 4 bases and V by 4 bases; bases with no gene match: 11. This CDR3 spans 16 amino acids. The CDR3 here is CASSGGDGTRAETQYF. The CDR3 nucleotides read TGTGCCAGCAGTGGAGGCGACGGGACTAGGGCAGAGACCCAGTACTTC.

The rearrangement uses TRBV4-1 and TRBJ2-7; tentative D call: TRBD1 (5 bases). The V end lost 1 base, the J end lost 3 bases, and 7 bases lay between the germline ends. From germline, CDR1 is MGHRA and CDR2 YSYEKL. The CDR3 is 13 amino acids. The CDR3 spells CASSQADNYEQYF. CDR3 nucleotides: TGCGCCAGCAGCCAAGCGGACAACTACGAGCAGTACTTC.

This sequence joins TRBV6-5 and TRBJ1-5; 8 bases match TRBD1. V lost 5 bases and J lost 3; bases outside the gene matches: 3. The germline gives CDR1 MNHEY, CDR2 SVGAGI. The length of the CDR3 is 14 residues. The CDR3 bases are TGTGCCAGCAGTAGGACAGGGAACAATCAGCCCCAGCATTTT. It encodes CASSRTGNNQPQHF.

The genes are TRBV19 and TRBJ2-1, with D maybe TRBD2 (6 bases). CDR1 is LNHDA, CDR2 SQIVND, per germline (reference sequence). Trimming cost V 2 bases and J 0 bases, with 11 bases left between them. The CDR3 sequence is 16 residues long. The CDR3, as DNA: TGTGCCAGTAGTATAAGGAGGGGTAGCTCCTACAATGAGCAGTTCTTC. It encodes CASSIRRGSSYNEQFF. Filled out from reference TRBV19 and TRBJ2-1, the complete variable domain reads DGGITQSPKYLFRKEGQNVTLSCEQNLNHDAMYWYRQDPGQGLRLIYYSQIVNDFQKGDIAEGYSVSREKKESFPLTVTSAQKNPTAFYLCASSIRRGSSYNEQFFGPGTRLTVL.